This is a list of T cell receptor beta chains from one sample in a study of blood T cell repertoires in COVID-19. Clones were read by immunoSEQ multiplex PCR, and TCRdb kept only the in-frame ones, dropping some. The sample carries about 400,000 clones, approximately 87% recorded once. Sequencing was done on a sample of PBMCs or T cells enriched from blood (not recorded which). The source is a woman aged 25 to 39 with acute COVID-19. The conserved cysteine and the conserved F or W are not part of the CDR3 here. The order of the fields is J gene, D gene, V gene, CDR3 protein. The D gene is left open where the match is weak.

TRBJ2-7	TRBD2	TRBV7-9	ASSFLAGAATYEQY
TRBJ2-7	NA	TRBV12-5	ASGPAYEQY
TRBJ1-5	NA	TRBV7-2	ASSLDSYSNQPQH
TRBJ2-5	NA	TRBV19	ASSIDGAGKLQETQY
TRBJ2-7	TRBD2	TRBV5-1	ASSTAGTSSLEQY
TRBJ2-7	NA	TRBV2	ASSPGTYEQY
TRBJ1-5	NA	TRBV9	ASSSGKGNQPQH
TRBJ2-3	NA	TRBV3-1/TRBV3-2	ASSPDRAVSTDTQY
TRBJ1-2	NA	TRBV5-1	ASSLAGARGYT
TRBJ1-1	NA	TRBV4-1	ASSQGGREAF
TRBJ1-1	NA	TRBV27	ASSFAENTEAF
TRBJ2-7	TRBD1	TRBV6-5	ASNPLGTGGYEQY
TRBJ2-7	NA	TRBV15	ATSRDGWQGGYEQY
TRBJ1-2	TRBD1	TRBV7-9	ASSSRIQGNGYT
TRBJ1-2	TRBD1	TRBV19	ASRTRQGIDYGYT
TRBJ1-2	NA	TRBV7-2	ASSVPRKANYGYT
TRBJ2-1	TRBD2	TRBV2	ASSRGGARNEQF
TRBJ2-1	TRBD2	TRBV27	ASSLGGGGWEQF
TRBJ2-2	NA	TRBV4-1	ASSRTDRTDGELF
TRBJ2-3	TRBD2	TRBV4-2	ASSWAGTSGGRVTDTQY
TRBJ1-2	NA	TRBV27	ASSLTGPVYGYT
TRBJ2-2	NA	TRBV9	ASSVTGNTGELF
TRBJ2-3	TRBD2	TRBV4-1	ASSQELAGGTDTQY
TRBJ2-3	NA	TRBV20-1	SASPGTKTDTQY
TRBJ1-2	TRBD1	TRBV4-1	ASSQFTGEFRYGYT
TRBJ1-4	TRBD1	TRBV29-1	SVVRDRDEKLF
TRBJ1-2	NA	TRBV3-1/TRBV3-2	ASSQDRLGNYGYT
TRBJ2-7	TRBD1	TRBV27	ASSLLGTEYEQY
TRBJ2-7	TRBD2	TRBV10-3	AISETSFASGGTYEQY
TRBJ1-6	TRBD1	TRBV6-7	ASCRGQGNSPLH
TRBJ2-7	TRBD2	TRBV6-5	ASSTGLAKAYEQY
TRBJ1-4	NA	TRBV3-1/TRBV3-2	ASSHRGTNEKLF
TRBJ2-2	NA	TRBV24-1	ATRPGTLNTGELF
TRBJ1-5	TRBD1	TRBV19	ASSIRQGAQPQH
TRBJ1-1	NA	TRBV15	ATSGQMNTEAF
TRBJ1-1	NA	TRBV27	ASSLLGSTEAF
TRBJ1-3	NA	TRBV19	ASSIPQGGLSSGNTIY
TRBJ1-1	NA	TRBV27	ASSPEVQGGTEAF
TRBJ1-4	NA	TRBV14	ASSQPVPGGEKLF
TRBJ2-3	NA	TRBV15	ATSRGIETRGTDTQY
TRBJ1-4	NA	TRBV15	ATSREGGEKLF
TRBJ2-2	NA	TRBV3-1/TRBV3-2	ASSQAGVAGELF
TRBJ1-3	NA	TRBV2	ASSEESSGNTIY
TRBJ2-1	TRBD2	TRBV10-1	ASSAASGAPYNEQF
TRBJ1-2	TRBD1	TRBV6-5	ASSYQGGPGNGYT
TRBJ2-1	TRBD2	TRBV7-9	ASSSSTSGGLYNEQF
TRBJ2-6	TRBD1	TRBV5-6	ASSGGQGLSGANVLT
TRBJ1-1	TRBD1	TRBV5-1	ASSLAWDRGGNTEAF
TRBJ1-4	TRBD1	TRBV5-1	ASSKGATPPQEKLF